These 10 T cell receptor beta chains were all obtained from the same sample, sequenced in a study of cytomegalovirus exposure and HLA in healthy donors. Primers included in the PCR were 60 Vbeta and 13 Jbeta primers. This table comes from immunoSEQ multiplex PCR, and its TCRdb copy is limited to in-frame clones, with some not included. In the table there are about 180,000 clones, 65% to 90% of which are singletons. The sample taken for sequencing was PBMCs. All receptors derive from a girl aged 2 to 9 in good health and CMV-seropositive.

The chain recombines TRBV5-1 with TRBJ1-4; TRBD1 agrees at 7 bases. Losses at the gene ends were 5 bases for V and 3 bases for J; bases not matched to a gene: 1. Germline V gene sequence: CDR1 SGHRS, CDR2 YFSETQ. The CDR3 totals 13 residues. CDR3 loop: CASRTGPNEKLFF. DNA for the CDR3: TGCGCCAGCAGGACAGGGCCTAATGAAAAACTGTTTTTT.

J is TRBJ2-7 and V is TRBV9, with 7 bases lining up with TRBD1. Looked up from germline, CDR1 is SGDLS and CDR2 is YYNGEE. The CDR3 totals 13 residues. Losses at the gene ends were 4 bases for V and 4 bases for J; bases not matched to a gene: 5. The CDR3 sequence is CASSRQGLYEQYF. The CDR3 DNA reads TGTGCCAGCAGCCGACAGGGTCTTTACGAGCAGTACTTC.

The gene calls are TRBV4-2 and TRBJ2-5; TRBD2 is a possible D gene (6 bases). Germline CDR1 and CDR2: LGHNA and YNFKEQ. V was pared by 1 base and J by 3 bases, with 6 bases between. CDR3 length: 13 amino acids. In DNA, the CDR3 is TGTGCCAGCAGCCAAGCGGGAGAAGAGACCCAGTACTTC. Residues: CASSQAGEETQYF.

The V gene is TRBV6-6, the J gene TRBJ2-1; 8 bases are a match to TRBD1. With 10 bases clipped from V and 2 bases from J, the junction kept 10 bases outside the gene matches. The V gene's germline CDR1 is MNHNY and CDR2 SVGAGI (reference sequence). This CDR3 is 15 amino acids long. The CDR3 region is CAILSGGSPYNEQFF. CDR3 bases: TGTGCCATCTTATCAGGGGGCAGTCCCTACAATGAGCAGTTCTTC.

CDR3 region: CASSSSRDLSTDTQYF. In nucleotides, the CDR3 is TGTGCCAGCAGCTCCTCCCGGGACTTAAGCACAGATACGCAGTATTTT. The chain combines TRBV5-4 with TRBJ2-3; maybe TRBD2 (6 bases). Germline V gene sequence: CDR1 SGHNT, CDR2 YYREEE (reference sequence). Trimming took off 3 bases at V and 0 bases at J, with 14 bases between the two ends. The CDR3 sequence is 16 residues long. Drawing the rest from reference TRBV5-4 and TRBJ2-3, the complete variable domain is ETGVTQSPTHLIKTRGQQVTLRCSSQSGHNTVSWYQQALGQGPQFIFQYYREEENGRGNFPPRFSGLQFPNYSSELNVNALELDDSALYLCASSSSRDLSTDTQYFGPGTRLTVL.

The V gene is TRBV30, the J gene TRBJ2-6, with TRBD1 as a possible D gene (6 bases). This CDR3 is 14 amino acids long. Looked up from germline, CDR1 is GTSNPN and CDR2 is SVGIG (reference sequence). Trimming took 4 bases from V and 4 from J, leaving 11 bases between them. The CDR3 coding sequence is TGTGCCTGGACCAGGGGCTCCGGGGCCAACGTCCTGACTTTC. It is translated as CAWTRGSGANVLTF.

This rearrangement joins TRBV21-1 to TRBJ2-1; TRBD1 is taken as the D call from the table, unchecked against the DNA. TRBV21-1 is classified as a pseudogene. The CDR3 totals 16 residues. The CDR3 region has the DNA TGTGCCAGCAATCTCCGGGACAGGGGGCCCTACAATGAGCAGTTCTTC. It specifies CASNLRDRGPYNEQFF.

The chain is built from TRBV28 and TRBJ2-3, with 7 bases lining up with TRBD2. Per germline, CDR1 MDHEN and CDR2 SYDVKM. This CDR3 comprises 14 residues. Trimming took 5 bases from V and 2 from J; bases not matched to a gene: 4. CDR3 coding DNA: TGTGCCAGCAGTGGAAGCGGGACCACAGATACGCAGTATTTT. It specifies CASSGSGTTDTQYF.

The rearrangement uses TRBV2 and TRBJ2-3, with 10 positions matching TRBD1. The CDR3 is made up of 17 amino acids. Germline lookup yields CDR1 SNHLY and CDR2 FYNNEI. V lost 3 bases and J lost 1; bases outside the gene matches: 7. In nucleotides, the CDR3 is TGTGCCAGCAGTGAGGGGGACAGGGGCCGGGGCACAGATACGCAGTATTTT. Protein product: CASSEGDRGRGTDTQYF. The full variable domain, with the rest looked up from reference TRBV2 and TRBJ2-3, is EPEVTQTPSHQVTQMGQEVILRCVPISNHLYFYWYRQILGQKVEFLVSFYNNEISEKSEIFDDQFSVERPDGSNFTLKIRSTKLEDSAMYFCASSEGDRGRGTDTQYFGPGTRLTVL.

The CDR3 DNA is TGTGCCTGGAGTGTGGCAGGAAGTGATAATTCACCCCTCCACTTT. It is translated as CAWSVAGSDNSPLHF. The chain couples TRBV30 to TRBJ1-6, with D unresolved. CDR3 length equals 15 residues. The germline V gene has CDR1 GTSNPN and CDR2 SVGIG (reference sequence). Trimming left V 0 bases short and J 5 bases short, with 11 bases between.